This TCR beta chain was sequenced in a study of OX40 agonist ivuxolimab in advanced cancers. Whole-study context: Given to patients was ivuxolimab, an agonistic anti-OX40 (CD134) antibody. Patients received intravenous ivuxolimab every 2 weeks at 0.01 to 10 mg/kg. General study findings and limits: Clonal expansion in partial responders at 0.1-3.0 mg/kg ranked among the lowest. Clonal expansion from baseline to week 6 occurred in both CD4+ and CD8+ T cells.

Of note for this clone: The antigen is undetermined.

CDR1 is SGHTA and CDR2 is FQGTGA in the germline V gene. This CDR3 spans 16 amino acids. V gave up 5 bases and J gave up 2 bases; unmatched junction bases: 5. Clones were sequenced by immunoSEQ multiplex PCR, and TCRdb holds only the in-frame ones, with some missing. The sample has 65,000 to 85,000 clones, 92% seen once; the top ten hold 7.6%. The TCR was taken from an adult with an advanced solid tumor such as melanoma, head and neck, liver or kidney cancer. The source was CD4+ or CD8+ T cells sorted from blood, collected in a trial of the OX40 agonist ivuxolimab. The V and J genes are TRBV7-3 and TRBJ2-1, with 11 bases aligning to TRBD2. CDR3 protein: CASSVGLAGTYNEQFF. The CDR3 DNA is TGTGCCAGCAGCGTCGGACTAGCGGGTACCTACAATGAGCAGTTCTTC.